The rows below give T cell receptor beta chains drawn from one sample of a study of blood T cell repertoires in COVID-19. The repertoire was sequenced with immunoSEQ multiplex PCR; TCRdb's copy has only in-frame clones and lacks some. The table shows 200,000 to 300,000 clones, with roughly 90% occurring only once. Sequenced material: peripheral blood. These receptors were taken from a man aged 25 to 40 with active or convalescent COVID-19. The CDR3 runs from the conserved cysteine through the conserved F or W. The D gene is left open where the match is weak.

>TRBD1|14|TRBJ1-2|TRBV7-9
CASSYAGTAHGYTF
TGTGCCAGCAGCTACGCTGGGACAGCGCATGGCTACACCTTC
>TRBD1|15|TRBJ1-5|TRBV5-8
CASSSGQGAGQPQHF
TGTGCCAGCAGCTCCGGACAGGGGGCAGGTCAGCCCCAGCATTTT
>-|13|TRBJ1-2|TRBV9
CASSAGTLYGYTF
TGTGCCAGCAGCGCAGGCACACTCTATGGCTACACCTTC
>-|16|TRBJ1-3|TRBV6-6
CASSYPGGHSGNTIYF
TGTGCCAGCAGTTACCCAGGAGGCCACTCTGGAAACACCATATATTTT
>-|18|TRBJ2-6|TRBV28
CASSFIDSSYSGANVLTF
TGTGCCAGCAGTTTCATCGACAGTTCTTACTCTGGGGCCAACGTCCTGACTTTC
>-|15|TRBJ1-4|TRBV9
CASSSTGSTNEKLFF
TGTGCCAGCAGCAGCACAGGGTCTACTAATGAAAAACTGTTTTTT
>-|16|TRBJ2-2|TRBV4-1
CASSQDGRGNTGELFF
TGCGCCAGCAGCCAAGATGGGCGGGGGAACACCGGGGAGCTGTTTTTT
>-|17|TRBJ1-1|TRBV4-3
CASSQSFGSGVHPEAFF
TGCGCCAGCAGCCAATCATTCGGGTCGGGGGTGCACCCTGAAGCTTTCTTT
>TRBD1|14|TRBJ2-5|TRBV7-9
CASSPRDRPETQYF
TGTGCCAGCAGCCCCCGGGACAGGCCAGAGACCCAGTACTTC
>-|15|TRBJ1-4|TRBV5-1
CASSLGHFRDEKLFF
TGCGCCAGCAGCCTAGGACATTTTAGGGATGAAAAACTGTTTTTT
>-|13|TRBJ1-5|TRBV2
CASRGDFDQPQHF
TGTGCCAGCAGAGGGGACTTCGATCAGCCCCAGCATTTT